What follows are 16 T cell receptor beta chains derived from one specimen sequenced in a study of T cell responses to AZD1222 COVID-19 vaccine. Using immunoSEQ multiplex PCR, the repertoire was profiled, and TCRdb retains in-frame clones only, with some absent. The table shows under 150,000 clones, with around 89% occurring only once. The specimen comprised peripheral blood, sampled 28 days after the second AZD1222 dose. Receptors originate from an adult who received the AZD1222 COVID-19 vaccine.

The J gene is TRBJ2-7, the V gene TRBV28, with 8 bases aligning to TRBD1. The CDR3 spans 16 residues. V was pared by 1 base and J by 2 bases, with 7 bases of the junction left unmatched. Germline lookup yields CDR1 MDHEN and CDR2 SYDVKM. CDR3 DNA sequence: TGTGCCAGCAGTTTATCCTCCCTGGACAGGGCCTACGAGCAGTACTTC. Translated: CASSLSSLDRAYEQYF.

This chain links TRBV18 with TRBJ2-1; D gene ambiguous. Trimming pared 4 bases from V and 5 bases from J, leaving 21 bases between. The CDR3 contains 17 residues. Germline assignment: CDR1 KGHSH and CDR2 LQKENI. In DNA form, the CDR3 reads TGTGCCAGCTCACTGAACACAGTGTTTCCGATGGACAATGAGCAGTTCTTC. Translated: CASSLNTVFPMDNEQFF.

The genes are TRBV2 and TRBJ1-4; 10 nucleotides line up with TRBD1. Trimming removed 5 bases from V and 1 base from J; junction bases left unmatched: 1. Germline V gives CDR1 SNHLY, CDR2 FYNNEI. The CDR3 consists of 15 residues. The DNA of the CDR3 is TGTGCCAGCAGTCGGGACAGGGGAACTAATGAAAAACTGTTTTTT. Protein sequence: CASSRDRGTNEKLFF.

The rearrangement links TRBV5-1 to TRBJ2-1, with D possibly matching TRBD1 (5 bases). In germline, CDR1 is SGHRS, CDR2 YFSETQ. The germline V and J ends were trimmed by 4 bases and 7 bases, with 18 bases remaining between them. The CDR3 runs to 15 residues. The CDR3 bases are TGCGCCAGCAGCCAGGACACCCAGGCCCTGAATGAGCAGTTCTTC. Its protein is CASSQDTQALNEQFF.

CDR3 DNA sequence: TGTGCCAGCAGTCTTAACCCGGGGAAAGGCTACACCTTC. It codes for CASSLNPGKGYTF. This chain connects TRBV6-5 to TRBJ1-2; D not certain. Trimming removed 5 bases from V and 8 bases from J, with 15 bases in between. CDR1 is MNHEY, CDR2 SVGAGI, per germline. The CDR3 loop spans 13 amino acids.

This chain links TRBV15 with TRBJ2-1, with D possibly TRBD1 on 5 matching bases. The length of the CDR3 is 13 residues. From germline, CDR1 is LNHNV and CDR2 YYDKDF (reference sequence). V lost 6 bases to trimming and J lost 2 bases, with 8 bases between them. The CDR3 reads CATRGRAYNEQFF. The CDR3 DNA reads as TGTGCCACCAGGGGCAGGGCCTACAATGAGCAGTTCTTC.

This chain uses TRBV6-5 with TRBJ1-1, with 7 bases identical to TRBD1. The V gene's germline CDR1 is MNHEY and CDR2 SVGAGI. The CDR3 runs to 15 residues. With 5 bases clipped from V and 1 base from J, the junction kept 7 bases outside the gene matches. The CDR3 nucleotides read TGTGCCAGCAGTAAGAGACAGGGAACGAACACTGAAGCTTTCTTT. Translation gives CASSKRQGTNTEAFF.

This clone has a handful of counts. This chain links TRBV5-1 with TRBJ2-7; the D is unclear. Germline CDR1 is SGHRS and CDR2 is YFSETQ. V gave up 0 bases and J gave up 2 bases, with 6 bases separating them. The length of the CDR3 is 13 residues. The CDR3 here is CASSLALAYEQYF. The CDR3 coding sequence is TGCGCCAGCAGCTTGGCTCTGGCCTACGAGCAGTACTTC.

This chain uses TRBV4-2 with TRBJ2-1; 10 nucleotides match TRBD2. The CDR3 runs 19 residues. Germline loops: CDR1 LGHNA, CDR2 YNFKEQ. The ends lost 0 bases at V and 2 bases at J; junction bases unmatched: 10. CDR3 DNA: TGTGCCAGCAGCCAAGATCTAATAATAGCGGGGGGTACCTACAATGAGCAGTTCTTC. It yields the protein CASSQDLIIAGGTYNEQFF.

This clone was detected once. This chain connects TRBV19 to TRBJ2-7; 8 bases align to TRBD1. Germline V lookup: CDR1 LNHDA, CDR2 SQIVND (reference sequence). The CDR3 has 15 residues. The V segment lost 3 bases and the J segment 5 bases; nucleotides outside the gene matches: 9. Here the CDR3 reads CASSILRGRFHEQYF. DNA for the CDR3: TGTGCCAGTAGTATTCTCAGGGGGCGTTTCCACGAGCAGTACTTC.

The genes are TRBV27 and TRBJ1-1, with a possible D match to TRBD1 (5 bases). Deletions cut 6 bases from V and 0 bases from J, with 11 bases between. CDR1 is MNHEY, CDR2 SMNVEV, per germline (reference sequence). The CDR3 sequence is 14 residues long. In nucleotides, the CDR3 is TGTGCCAGCAGAGTCTGGGGGGTGAACACTGAAGCTTTCTTT. Amino acids: CASRVWGVNTEAFF.

The chain uses TRBV5-1 and TRBJ1-3; possible D gene TRBD1, 5 bases. There are 13 residues in the CDR3. Trimming took off 6 bases at V and 4 bases at J, with 11 bases between the two ends. Germline loops: CDR1 SGHRS, CDR2 YFSETQ. CDR3 nucleotide sequence: TGCGCCAGCAAGTCCGGGGCCGGAAACACCATATATTTT. Translating it yields CASKSGAGNTIYF.

This clone was observed a few times. J is TRBJ2-7 and V is TRBV19; D perhaps matches TRBD1 (5 bases). This CDR3 is built from 15 residues. CDR1 and CDR2 (germline): LNHDA, SQIVND (reference sequence). The V and J ends lost 0 bases and 3 bases respectively, with 12 bases between them. The CDR3 loop is CASSIDPTGFYEQYF. Written as DNA, the CDR3 is TGTGCCAGTAGTATAGACCCAACAGGATTCTACGAGCAGTACTTC.

V is TRBV12-3 or TRBV12-4 and J is TRBJ2-3; no reliable D call. V gave up 3 bases and J gave up 6 bases, with 4 bases separating them. CDR3 size: 11 residues. The CDR3 loop is CASSFRDTQYF. The CDR3 DNA is TGTGCCAGCAGTTTCAGGGATACGCAGTATTTT.

V and J are TRBV10-3 and TRBJ2-3; TRBD2 aligns across 7 bases. This CDR3 region has 12 residues. V was pared by 11 bases and J by 3 bases, with 5 bases of the junction left unmatched. Germline V gives CDR1 ENHRY, CDR2 SYGVKD. The CDR3 nucleotides read TGTGCCGCCCGGGGGGTTACAGATACGCAGTATTTT. As protein: CAARGVTDTQYF.

The chain uses TRBV4-3 and TRBJ1-1; TRBD1 is a possible D gene (6 bases). The CDR3 runs to 17 residues. Trimming cost V 0 bases and J 1 base, with 15 bases left between them. Germline CDR1 and CDR2: LGHNA and YSLEER. The CDR3 sequence is CASSQDRSQGRNTEAFF. In nucleotides, the CDR3 is TGCGCCAGCAGCCAAGATAGATCCCAGGGGAGGAACACTGAAGCTTTCTTT.